This T cell receptor beta chain was profiled in a study of CD8 T cells in ankylosing spondylitis. Study observations and caveats: Certain motif variants had earlier appeared in reactive arthritis synovial fluid and blood. For ankylosing spondylitis blood, a TCR beta motif of several highly homologous variants appeared characteristic.

V was cut by 5 bases and J by 6 bases, with 16 bases left in between. CDR3 length: 15 amino acids. CDR1 and CDR2 from the germline V gene are MNHEY and SVGEGT. In the case of this clonotype: Antigen unknown.

TCR beta libraries were made by quantitative 5'-RACE with molecular barcodes. TCRdb reprocessed the 5' RACE reads with MiXCR, giving one entry per CDR3 protein. The table has around 480,000 distinct CDR3 sequences, over 15% seen once. The TCR sequence derives from a male donor with ankylosing spondylitis. This rearrangement joins TRBV6-2 or TRBV6-3 to TRBJ2-2; perhaps TRBD2 as D (5 bases). Sequenced material: blood, either unsorted or a sorted T cell fraction (not recorded which). CDR3 sequence: CASSRTGMVPGELFF. The DNA of the CDR3 is TGTGCCAGCAGTAGGACGGGAATGGTACCCGGGGAGCTGTTTTTT.